This T cell receptor (beta chain) was sequenced in a study of cytomegalovirus exposure and HLA in healthy donors. Clones were sequenced by immunoSEQ multiplex PCR, and TCRdb holds only the in-frame ones, with some missing. The data show roughly 140,000 clones, around 87% seen once. A note on this clone: Its target is unknown.

The junction had 5 bases not matched to a gene; V was cut back by 2 bases and J by 7 bases. This CDR3 spans 14 amino acids. CDR1 and CDR2 (germline): MRHNA, SNTAGT. General study points: With high specificity and sensitivity, the classifier reportedly diagnosed cytomegalovirus status. Cytomegalovirus association was listed for about 160 TCR beta chains. Subsequent analysis revealed that first-cohort TCR clusters tended to co-occur in the approximately 120 validation repertoires.

Sequences were obtained from PBMCs. The receptor comes from a man in his late teens or twenties in good health and CMV-seropositive. The chain recombines TRBV6-4 with TRBJ2-1; 7 positions match TRBD2. The DNA of the CDR3 is TGTGCCAGCAGTGACGCGGGAGAGACGAATGAGCAGTTCTTC. Protein product: CASSDAGETNEQFF.